Presented here are 3 T cell receptor beta chains from one specimen sequenced in a study of cytomegalovirus exposure and HLA in healthy donors. The repertoire was sequenced with immunoSEQ multiplex PCR; TCRdb's copy has only in-frame clones and lacks some. Here the sample spans over 100,000 clones, 88% being singletons. Sequenced: PBMCs. Receptors were obtained from a woman between 18 and 30 years old in good health and CMV-seronegative.

The sample holds a few counts of this clone. The chain couples TRBV4-3 to TRBJ2-7; D might be TRBD1 (6 bases). Germline CDR1 reads LGHNA; CDR2 reads YSLEER. Deletions cut 4 bases from V and 5 bases from J, with 9 bases between. This CDR3 region has 12 residues. CDR3 in DNA: TGCGCCAGCAGCCTGACAGGACACGAGCAGTACTTC. Translated: CASSLTGHEQYF.

V gene TRBV20-1 combines with J gene TRBJ2-7; unclear D gene. The CDR3 runs 11 residues. Trimming shortened V by 3 bases and J by 3 bases, and 6 bases separated the two germline ends. In germline, CDR1 is DFQATT, CDR2 SNEGSKA (reference sequence). CDR3 DNA: TGCAGTGCTAGTTTCGTCTACGAGCAGTACTTC. Translation gives CSASFVYEQYF.

The rearrangement uses TRBV4-1 and TRBJ1-5; the D gene is possibly TRBD1 (6 bases). Germline CDR1 MGHRA, CDR2 YSYEKL. Trimming took 4 bases from V and 1 from J, leaving 14 bases between them. The CDR3 runs to 16 residues. The CDR3 coding sequence is TGCGCCAGCAGCCCTGGGCCTGGACAGAGCAATCAGCCCCAGCATTTT. It yields the protein CASSPGPGQSNQPQHF.